Listed below are T cell receptor beta chains from one sample, sequenced in a study of T-cell reconstitution after alpha-beta-depleted transplantation in children. TCRdb ran MiXCR on the PCR reads and lists one entry per CDR3 protein. The sample includes 900,000 or so distinct CDR3 sequences, about 16% of them seen just once. The sample here was PBMCs, mostly from graft donor cells, taken 360 days after TCRalphabeta/CD19-depleted stem cell transplant. These receptors were collected from a male patient younger than 18 who had a stem cell transplant for acute lymphoblastic leukemia, so the T cells may come from the graft donor. Each CDR3 is given with its conserved first and last residue.

v_call cdr3_aa
TRBV5-1 CASSSGLAGFFNEQFF
TRBV7-9 CASSLRVRPSRGEAFF
TRBV18 CASSGSQAAYNEQFF
TRBV6-1 CASSISGLTDTQYF
TRBV5-1 CASSLDWLSGANVLTF
TRBV29-1 CSVEDLSGQGPGGELFF
TRBV12-3/TRBV12-4 CASSLLYTGELFF
TRBV27 CASSLGSTEAFF
TRBV4-2 CASSHGPTDWGNYGYTF
TRBV12-3/TRBV12-4 CASSFTPNTEAFF
TRBV7-9 CASSLRRSGRLTGELFF
TRBV7-8 CASSQIRRAAQETQYF
TRBV10-3 CAISSLSGHGEQFF
TRBV10-1 CASSESARTTDAQYF
TRBV7-9 CASSFGSGLAHNEQFF
TRBV10-3 CAIKDGLLSSTDTQYF
TRBV12-3/TRBV12-4 CASTQGTSGTISYEQYF
TRBV12-3/TRBV12-4 CASSLTRVYGYTF
TRBV29-1 CSVEDWSPGDGNEKLFF
TRBV4-1 CASSLIGAGPDYGYTF
TRBV12-3/TRBV12-4 CASGGDRLVGYTF
TRBV19 CASSIGSGSTSDTQYF
TRBV29-1 CSVEDNIGRTGGLETQYF
TRBV30 CAWSVGLHNEQFF
TRBV12-3/TRBV12-4 CASSFEGQGRSGANVLTF
TRBV20-1 CSASRQGYEQYF
TRBV7-6 CASSKQGFAYEQYF
TRBV5-1 CASSQPGQNSGANVLTF
TRBV20-1 CSARTLAGVLEQFF
TRBV6-1 CASSREGLLKQYF
TRBV3-1 CASSQRLAGAKNIQYF
TRBV12-3/TRBV12-4 CASGGNEQYF
TRBV12-3/TRBV12-4 CASSFWGGLSADTQYF
TRBV15 CATSRATSGRGDTQYF
TRBV20-1 CSAAGQGANYGYTF
TRBV12-3/TRBV12-4 CASSLASLSYEQYF
TRBV20-1 CCARDELAGWYGANVLTF
TRBV29-1 CSVVRGQGVSSTDTQYF
TRBV2 CASTRSPTPPGELFF
TRBV15 CATSREARAGGELFF
TRBV7-3 CASSLKGGLPYEQYF
TRBV10-3 CAIKDRGLGETQYF
TRBV2 CASEQLAGATGELFF
TRBV15 CATSRDPGGGGTYNEQFF
TRBV6-2/TRBV6-3 CASGLYQETQYF